The 22 T cell receptor beta chains below all came from one sample that was sequenced in a study of cytomegalovirus exposure and HLA in healthy donors (dated by TCRdb to about 2017). The library came from the immunoSEQ multiplex PCR assay. A mixture of 60 forward primers for TCR Vbeta segments and 13 reverse primers for TCR Jbeta segments was used in the multiplex PCR. TCRdb took this table from immuneACCESS and kept in-frame rearrangements with V and J called. Such tables lack part of the clones; where checked against another copy, unresolved V genes explain under half of the gap, and the rest is unexplained. The sample table shows around 250,000 clones, and over 70% are seen once. The leading ten clones occupy 7% to 9% of the sample. Sequencing was carried out using PBMCs. The source of these receptors is a woman between 55 and 75 years old in good health and CMV-seropositive.

The genes are TRBV11-2 and TRBJ1-5, with 8 bases identical to TRBD1. The length of the CDR3 is 13 residues. Germline trimming cut 3 bases from V and 5 bases from J; bases unmatched to any gene: 0. CDR1 and CDR2 (germline): SGHAT, FQNNGV. The CDR3 here is CASSLDRDQPQHF. CDR3 nucleotide sequence: TGTGCCAGCAGCTTGGACAGGGATCAGCCCCAGCATTTT. The entire variable domain, with the rest obtained from reference TRBV11-2 and TRBJ1-5, is as follows: EAGVAQSPRYKIIEKRQSVAFWCNPISGHATLYWYQQILGQGPKLLIQFQNNGVVDDSQLPKDRFSAERLKGVDSTLKIQPAKLEDSAVYLCASSLDRDQPQHFGDGTRLSIL.

This clone came up a few times. The V call is TRBV7-3, the J call TRBJ2-5; 14 bases align to TRBD2. V lost 4 bases, J lost 4 bases, and 5 bases stayed unmatched. The CDR3 runs 16 residues. Germline-derived CDR1 and CDR2 are SGHTA and FQGTGA. The CDR3 nucleotides are TGTGCCAGCAGCTACGGACTAGCGGGAGGTCGAGAGACCCAGTACTTC. This encodes CASSYGLAGGRETQYF.

This sequence joins TRBV9 and TRBJ2-5; D may be TRBD2 (5 bases). The germline gives CDR1 SGDLS, CDR2 YYNGEE. The ends were cut back, 3 bases at V and 2 bases at J, with 8 bases in the middle. This CDR3 has 13 amino acids. This CDR3 is CASSGGVQETQYF. The CDR3 region has the DNA TGTGCCAGCAGCGGGGGAGTTCAAGAGACCCAGTACTTC.

The CDR3 DNA follows: TGCGCCAGCAGCTTGGCAGGATACACAGATACGCAGTATTTT. Protein sequence: CASSLAGYTDTQYF. J is TRBJ2-3 and V is TRBV5-1; no clear D. CDR1 is SGHRS and CDR2 is YFSETQ in the germline V gene. V was pared by 0 bases and J by 2 bases, with 7 bases between. This CDR3 is 14 amino acids long.

A single count supports this clone. The chain couples TRBV4-1 to TRBJ2-6; tentative D call: TRBD2 (5 bases). Looked up from germline, CDR1 is MGHRA and CDR2 is YSYEKL. This CDR3 region has 17 residues. V was pared by 4 bases and J by 0 bases, with 13 bases between. The DNA of the CDR3 is TGCGCCAGCAGCCTCACCTGGGGAGACTCTGGGGCCAACGTCCTGACTTTC. Encoded protein: CASSLTWGDSGANVLTF.

The chain combines TRBV27 with TRBJ2-1; 10 bases are shared with TRBD2. Germline CDR1 is MNHEY and CDR2 is SMNVEV (reference sequence). Trimming took 6 bases from V and 6 from J; bases not matched to a gene: 2. This CDR3 has 13 residues. The CDR3 spells CASRRTSGNEQFF. The DNA for the CDR3 is TGTGCCAGCAGGAGGACTAGCGGCAATGAGCAGTTCTTC.

The rearrangement uses TRBV30 and TRBJ2-5; 15 positions match TRBD2. The CDR3 runs 16 residues. V dropped 2 bases and J dropped 5; count of bases not matched to a gene: 6. Germline V gene data show CDR1 as GTSNPN and CDR2 as SVGIG (reference sequence). Here the CDR3 reads CAWSPGLAGGRETQYF. In DNA, the CDR3 is TGTGCCTGGAGTCCAGGACTAGCGGGAGGGCGGGAGACCCAGTACTTC. The full variable domain, completed using reference TRBV30 and TRBJ2-5, is SQTIHQWPATLVQPVGSPLSLECTVEGTSNPNLYWYRQAAGRGLQLLFYSVGIGQISSEVPQNLSASRPQDRQFILSSKKLLLSDSGFYLCAWSPGLAGGRETQYFGPGTRLLVL.

The genes are TRBV2 and TRBJ2-1, with TRBD2 matching 11 bases. The CDR3 extends over 14 amino acids. Looked up from germline, CDR1 is SNHLY and CDR2 is FYNNEI. V trimming: 6 bases; J trimming: 3 bases; junction bases outside the gene matches: 1. The CDR3 here is CASRGTSGYNEQFF. CDR3 in DNA: TGTGCCAGCAGAGGGACTAGCGGCTACAATGAGCAGTTCTTC.

This clone has only a few counts. This chain links TRBV10-1 with TRBJ2-1; 11 bases fit TRBD1. The junction had 4 bases not matched to a gene; V was cut back by 3 bases and J by 15 bases. CDR3 size: 12 residues. Germline V gene lookup returns CDR1 WNHNN and CDR2 SYGVQD (reference sequence). This chain's CDR3 is CASSERDRGMFF. The CDR3, as DNA: TGCGCCAGCAGTGAAAGGGACAGGGGGATGTTCTTC.

The CDR3: CASSLKTGYVASGPYEQYF. The DNA of the CDR3 is TGCGCCAGCAGCTTAAAAACAGGGTACGTCGCTAGCGGGCCCTACGAGCAGTACTTC. This chain connects TRBV5-1 to TRBJ2-7, with 8 bases identical to TRBD2. This CDR3 is built from 19 residues. From germline, CDR1 is SGHRS and CDR2 YFSETQ. V lost 2 bases and J lost 2; bases outside the gene matches: 18. Supplemented by reference TRBV5-1 and TRBJ2-7, the full variable domain reads KAGVTQTPRYLIKTRGQQVTLSCSPISGHRSVSWYQQTPGQGLQFLFEYFSETQRNKGNFPGRFSGRQFSNSRSEMNVSTLELGDSALYLCASSLKTGYVASGPYEQYFGPGTRLTVT.

V gene TRBV5-4 combines with J gene TRBJ2-3; 9 bases map to TRBD1. Trimming cost V 0 bases and J 5 bases; bases outside gene matches: 4. The CDR3 sequence is 15 residues long. Germline V lookup: CDR1 SGHNT, CDR2 YYREEE (reference sequence). CDR3 loop: CASSLDRGLGDTQYF. The CDR3 nucleotides read TGTGCCAGCAGCTTGGACAGGGGGCTAGGAGATACGCAGTATTTT.

V gene TRBV6-5 combines with J gene TRBJ1-1; unclear D gene. The CDR3 runs 12 residues. With 5 bases removed from V and 6 bases from J, the gap between germline ends came to 10 bases. The V gene's germline CDR1 is MNHEY and CDR2 SVGAGI. In DNA form, the CDR3 reads TGTGCCAGCAGTCAAGATCGGGCTGAAGCTTTCTTT. This codes for CASSQDRAEAFF.

The rearrangement joins TRBV12-5 to TRBJ2-6, with TRBD1 as a possible D gene (6 bases). The germline V gene has CDR1 LGHNT and CDR2 FRNRAP. V was clipped by 7 bases and J by 4 bases, with 20 bases between them. The CDR3 runs to 17 residues. CDR3 sequence (DNA): TGTGCTAGTGCTCCCGGGACATCTCCCCTCGGGGCCAACGTCCTGACTTTC. This translates into CASAPGTSPLGANVLTF.

The gene calls are TRBV7-9 and TRBJ2-1; perhaps TRBD1 as D (5 bases). The CDR3 runs 17 residues. V was shortened by 5 bases and J by 3 bases, with 20 bases between the two germline ends. Germline lookup yields CDR1 SEHNR and CDR2 FQNEAQ (reference sequence). The CDR3 loop reads CASSPHQGSRDYNEQFF. DNA of the CDR3: TGTGCCAGCAGCCCTCACCAGGGAAGCAGAGACTACAATGAGCAGTTCTTC.

The chain combines TRBV19 with TRBJ1-5; TRBD1 is a possible D gene (5 bases). Germline-derived CDR1 and CDR2 are LNHDA and SQIVND (reference sequence). Trimming shortened V by 5 bases and J by 3 bases, and 8 bases separated the two germline ends. The CDR3 consists of 13 residues. For the CDR3, the DNA is TGTGCCAGTAGTGACAGATACAATCAGCCCCAGCATTTT. Encoded protein: CASSDRYNQPQHF.

The chain uses TRBV5-6 and TRBJ2-2, with 8 nucleotides matching TRBD1. V lost 4 bases, J lost 4 bases, and 3 bases stayed unmatched. This CDR3 is 14 amino acids long. CDR1 SGHDT and CDR2 YYEEEE come from the germline V gene. CDR3: CASSAGGSTGELFF. Written as DNA, the CDR3 is TGTGCCAGCAGCGCAGGGGGCAGCACCGGGGAGCTGTTTTTT.

The J gene is TRBJ2-5, the V gene TRBV5-1, with 7 bases fitting TRBD1. Per the germline V gene, CDR1 is SGHRS and CDR2 is YFSETQ. V was clipped by 6 bases and J by 7 bases; unmatched bases: 15. The CDR3 extends over 15 amino acids. The CDR3 protein is CASNEMTGNGGTQYF. Here the CDR3 DNA reads TGCGCCAGCAACGAGATGACAGGGAATGGTGGGACCCAGTACTTC. Full variable domain (remainder filled in from reference TRBV5-1 and TRBJ2-5): KAGVTQTPRYLIKTRGQQVTLSCSPISGHRSVSWYQQTPGQGLQFLFEYFSETQRNKGNFPGRFSGRQFSNSRSEMNVSTLELGDSALYLCASNEMTGNGGTQYFGPGTRLLVL.

This chain connects TRBV27 to TRBJ2-5; D is perhaps TRBD2 (6 bases). The V end lost 4 bases, the J end lost 5 bases, and 20 bases lay between the germline ends. The germline V gene encodes CDR1 MNHEY and CDR2 SMNVEV (reference sequence). There are 16 residues in the CDR3. The CDR3 DNA is TGTGCCAGCAGTTCCCGACTAGATGAGGTTAGGGAGACCCAGTACTTC. It specifies CASSSRLDEVRETQYF.

V gene TRBV30 combines with J gene TRBJ2-1, with D tentatively TRBD2 (6 bases). This CDR3 has 13 residues. V was clipped by 8 bases and J by 1 base, with 12 bases between them. Germline V gene data show CDR1 as GTSNPN and CDR2 as SVGIG (reference sequence). CDR3 sequence (DNA): TGTGCCGGAGGGTTCGGGTCCTACAATGAGCAGTTCTTC. It specifies CAGGFGSYNEQFF.

The chain recombines TRBV6-5 with TRBJ1-1; TRBD1 is a possible D gene (6 bases). CDR1 and CDR2 (germline): MNHEY, SVGAGI. The CDR3 spans 13 residues. The V and J ends lost 5 bases and 4 bases respectively, with 11 bases between them. In DNA, the CDR3 is TGTGCCAGCAGTAGACTACAGGGCACTGAAGCTTTCTTT. The encoded protein is CASSRLQGTEAFF.

J is TRBJ2-7 and V is TRBV28; weak D call: TRBD1 (5 bases). Deletions cut 6 bases from V and 3 bases from J, with 21 bases between. The CDR3 contains 16 residues. The germline CDR1 and CDR2 sequences are MDHEN and SYDVKM. CDR3 sequence: CASSPPRATDFYEQYF. The CDR3 DNA sequence: TGTGCCAGCAGCCCACCCAGGGCCACTGACTTCTACGAGCAGTACTTC. The whole variable domain, filled in from reference TRBV28 and TRBJ2-7, reads DVKVTQSSRYLVKRTGEKVFLECVQDMDHENMFWYRQDPGLGLRLIYFSYDVKMKEKGDIPEGYSVSREKKERFSLILESASTNQTSMYLCASSPPRATDFYEQYFGPGTRLTVT.

The V gene is TRBV5-8, the J gene TRBJ2-7, with 7 bases lining up with TRBD1. Trimming at V came to 4 bases and at J to 3 bases, leaving 16 bases not matched to a gene. This CDR3 has 17 residues. Germline CDR1 is SGHTS and CDR2 is YDEGEE. The CDR3 nucleotides are TGTGCCAGCAGCCGCACCGGGCAGGGGGTGCGCGTCTACGAGCAGTACTTC. It specifies CASSRTGQGVRVYEQYF.